Below are 25 T cell receptor beta chains sequenced from a single sample in a study of cytomegalovirus exposure and HLA in healthy donors (dated 2017 in TCRdb). Library construction relied on the immunoSEQ multiplex PCR assay. A mixture of 60 forward primers for TCR Vbeta segments and 13 reverse primers for TCR Jbeta segments was used in the multiplex PCR. The immuneACCESS repertoire file appears here via TCRdb, limited to in-frame rearrangements. These files lack a portion of the clones; in checked studies, under half of the deficit traces to unresolved V genes, and the cause of the others is not known. Here the sample has roughly 200,000 clones; just under 70% occur a single time. The leading ten clones occupy approximately 2.5% of the sample. The sample consisted of PBMCs. The receptors derive from a man in his forties in good health and CMV-seropositive.

This sequence joins TRBV7-9 and TRBJ2-7; 8 bases align to TRBD1. The DNA end is a closer match to TRBJ2-5, so the J assignment may be wrong. The CDR3 spans 13 residues. The germline V gene has CDR1 SEHNR and CDR2 FQNEAQ (reference sequence). CDR3 coding DNA: TGTGCCAGCAGCGGACAGGGTCCCGAGACCCAGTACTTC. Its protein is CASSGQGPETQYF.

This clone was seen a few times. The rearrangement joins TRBV5-5 to TRBJ2-7; TRBD1 might be the D (5 bases). With 0 bases removed from V and 3 bases from J, the gap between germline ends came to 10 bases. The CDR3 is 14 residues long. CDR1 and CDR2 from the germline V gene are SGHKS and YYEKEE (reference sequence). CDR3 bases: TGTGCCAGCAGCTTGGCACAGGCACTCTACGAGCAGTACTTC. Translation: CASSLAQALYEQYF. Full variable domain (remainder filled in from reference TRBV5-5 and TRBJ2-7): DAGVTQSPTHLIKTRGQQVTLRCSPISGHKSVSWYQQVLGQGPQFIFQYYEKEERGRGNFPDRFSARQFPNYSSELNVNALLLGDSALYLCASSLAQALYEQYFGPGTRLTVT.

CDR3 DNA sequence: TGCGCCAGCAGCCGGGGAGGAAAGGGCGCCGGGGAGCTGTTTTTT. The encoded protein is CASSRGGKGAGELFF. The chain couples TRBV5-1 to TRBJ2-2; possible D gene TRBD2, 6 bases. The ends were cut back, 4 bases at V and 6 bases at J, with 16 bases in the middle. The CDR3 consists of 15 residues. Germline V lookup: CDR1 SGHRS, CDR2 YFSETQ.

V gene TRBV5-4 combines with J gene TRBJ2-3, with 7 nucleotides matching TRBD1. CDR1 and CDR2 from the germline V gene are SGHNT and YYREEE (reference sequence). The V gene end was trimmed by 6 bases and the J gene end by 3 bases; junction bases not matched to a gene: 10. The CDR3 is made up of 15 amino acids. CDR3 residues: CASTFKGARTDTQYF. In nucleotides, the CDR3 is TGTGCCAGCACCTTCAAGGGGGCAAGGACAGATACGCAGTATTTT. The variable domain in full, with the rest retrieved from reference TRBV5-4 and TRBJ2-3, is ETGVTQSPTHLIKTRGQQVTLRCSSQSGHNTVSWYQQALGQGPQFIFQYYREEENGRGNFPPRFSGLQFPNYSSELNVNALELDDSALYLCASTFKGARTDTQYFGPGTRLTVL.

This chain uses TRBV2 with TRBJ1-6, with 7 bases fitting TRBD1. The J segment lost 7 bases and the V segment lost 6 bases, leaving 6 bases of the junction unmatched. The CDR3 has 14 amino acids. In germline, CDR1 is SNHLY, CDR2 FYNNEI. CDR3 protein: CASRLGTANSPLHF. CDR3 bases: TGTGCCAGCAGATTGGGGACAGCGAATTCACCCCTCCACTTT.

This clone was recorded a few times. The chain couples TRBV5-1 to TRBJ2-7; 7 nucleotides align to TRBD1. The germline V gene encodes CDR1 SGHRS and CDR2 YFSETQ. V lost 3 bases and J lost 1; bases outside the gene matches: 1. This CDR3 contains 13 residues. DNA for the CDR3: TGCGCCAGCAGCTGGACAGGATCCTACGAGCAGTACTTC. Protein sequence: CASSWTGSYEQYF.

This sequence joins TRBV2 and TRBJ2-7; possibly TRBD2 for D (6 bases). V was trimmed by 2 bases and J by 6 bases, leaving 14 bases between them. The CDR3 contains 14 residues. Germline V gene data show CDR1 as SNHLY and CDR2 as FYNNEI. CDR3 nucleotide sequence: TGTGCCAGCAGTGAAACGGGTCAGCGGGTCGAGCAGTACTTC. Encoded protein: CASSETGQRVEQYF.

V gene TRBV6-4 combines with J gene TRBJ1-1; 7 nucleotides match TRBD1. Trimming at V came to 3 bases and at J to 5 bases, leaving 18 bases not matched to a gene. From germline, CDR1 is MRHNA and CDR2 SNTAGT. The CDR3 has 18 amino acids. CDR3 amino acids: CASSEQPQGRILGTEAFF. The CDR3 bases are TGTGCCAGCAGTGAGCAGCCACAGGGGAGAATCCTTGGGACTGAAGCTTTCTTT.

The rearrangement uses TRBV7-9 and TRBJ2-1, with a tentative D call TRBD1 (5 bases). V lost 5 bases and J lost 7, with 15 bases in between. Germline CDR1 and CDR2: SEHNR and FQNEAQ (reference sequence). The CDR3 has 14 amino acids. CDR3 bases: TGTGCCAGCAGCCTATTGACAGAGATTAATGAGCAGTTCTTC. Its protein product is CASSLLTEINEQFF.

This clone was recorded only once. This chain links TRBV18 with TRBJ1-2, with TRBD1 identical over 12 bases. Germline trimming cut 5 bases from V and 4 bases from J; bases unmatched to any gene: 8. This CDR3 region has 16 residues. The V gene's germline CDR1 is KGHSH and CDR2 LQKENI. This CDR3 reads CASSTSGQGASYGYTF. The CDR3 DNA reads TGTGCCAGCTCAACTTCGGGACAGGGGGCATCCTATGGCTACACCTTC.

The V call is TRBV5-1, the J call TRBJ2-3, with 11 bases lining up with TRBD2. Trimming took 2 bases from V and 4 from J; bases not matched to a gene: 12. This CDR3 contains 18 residues. The germline V gene has CDR1 SGHRS and CDR2 YFSETQ. CDR3 region: CASSFWETTSGASDTQYF. Written as DNA, the CDR3 is TGCGCCAGCAGCTTCTGGGAAACGACTAGCGGGGCCTCAGATACGCAGTATTTT.

V usage is TRBV28 and J usage is TRBJ1-1; tentative D call: TRBD1 (5 bases). V was cut by 11 bases and J by 6 bases, with 16 bases left in between. The CDR3 has 12 amino acids. The germline CDR1 and CDR2 sequences are MDHEN and SYDVKM. The CDR3 DNA follows: TGTGCCCTCGGGGGAGGGTCATCTGAAGCTTTCTTT. The encoded protein is CALGGGSSEAFF.

This clone came up a few times. The chain links TRBV9 to TRBJ1-2; TRBD1 matches at 10 bases. Trimming at V came to 3 bases and at J to 8 bases, leaving 7 bases not matched to a gene. This CDR3 contains 14 residues. Germline assignment: CDR1 SGDLS and CDR2 YYNGEE. CDR3 coding DNA: TGTGCCAGCAGCGAGGGGACAGGGGTAGGAGGCTACACCTTC. This sequence encodes CASSEGTGVGGYTF.

The V call is TRBV5-5, the J call TRBJ2-1; D unresolved. This CDR3 has 12 amino acids. Per germline, CDR1 SGHKS and CDR2 YYEKEE (reference sequence). V was pared by 4 bases and J by 6 bases, with 8 bases between. The CDR3 sequence is CASSPFLNEQFF. The CDR3, as DNA: TGTGCCAGCAGCCCTTTCCTCAATGAGCAGTTCTTC.

This chain joins TRBV4-2 and TRBJ2-5, with no clear D. In germline, CDR1 is LGHNA, CDR2 YNFKEQ. V was pared by 6 bases and J by 4 bases, with 21 bases between. The CDR3 length is 16 residues. For the CDR3, the DNA is TGTGCCAGCAGTCAGCACTCACTCCAGCCGGGAGAGACCCAGTACTTC. This codes for CASSQHSLQPGETQYF.

V usage is TRBV6-1 and J usage is TRBJ2-1, with a tentative D call TRBD2 (6 bases). The CDR3 runs 13 residues. From germline, CDR1 is MNHNS and CDR2 SASEGT. Between the trimmed V and J ends, which lost 4 bases and 6 bases, there was a span of 10 bases. This CDR3 reads CASSVGGANEQFF. For the CDR3, the DNA is TGTGCCAGCAGTGTAGGAGGGGCCAATGAGCAGTTCTTC.

This clone has just one count. The chain recombines TRBV27 with TRBJ1-5, with TRBD1 matching 7 bases. The end of the DNA aligns better with TRBJ2-3, so the J call may be wrong. The CDR3 extends over 14 amino acids. Germline V lookup: CDR1 MNHEY, CDR2 SMNVEV (reference sequence). The DNA for the CDR3 is TGTGCCAGCAGGGACACAGGGGCCGATCAGCCCCAGTATTTT. This translates into CASRDTGADQPQYF.

The CDR3 sequence: CASSPNGGSEAFF. The CDR3 DNA reads TGTGCCAGCAGTCCAAACGGGGGATCTGAAGCTTTCTTT. This sequence joins TRBV27 and TRBJ1-1; weak D call: TRBD1 (5 bases). The CDR3 spans 13 residues. Trimming pared 5 bases from V and 6 bases from J, leaving 13 bases between. Germline CDR1 and CDR2: MNHEY and SMNVEV (reference sequence).

The CDR3 loop reads CASTATGSSGGYTF. CDR3 coding DNA: TGTGCCAGCACCGCGACAGGTTCGTCGGGCGGCTACACCTTC. The chain is built from TRBV5-4 and TRBJ1-2; D possibly corresponds to TRBD1 (6 bases). Germline values: CDR1 SGHNT, CDR2 YYREEE (reference sequence). The CDR3 has 14 amino acids. Trimming stripped 6 bases from V and 8 bases from J, with 20 bases between.

The chain recombines TRBV2 with TRBJ1-3; 7 nucleotides match TRBD1. The germline CDR1 and CDR2 sequences are SNHLY and FYNNEI. V lost 6 bases to trimming and J lost 3 bases; unmatched junction nucleotides: 17. CDR3 size: 18 residues. As DNA, the CDR3 is TGTGCCAGCAGCCCCTTGGCGAAGGGGGCTCGTAGTGGAAACACCATATATTTT. The encoded protein is CASSPLAKGARSGNTIYF. The variable domain in full, with the rest retrieved from reference TRBV2 and TRBJ1-3, is EPEVTQTPSHQVTQMGQEVILRCVPISNHLYFYWYRQILGQKVEFLVSFYNNEISEKSEIFDDQFSVERPDGSNFTLKIRSTKLEDSAMYFCASSPLAKGARSGNTIYFGEGSWLTVV.

This rearrangement joins TRBV6-5 to TRBJ1-2; D is perhaps TRBD1 (6 bases). There are 14 residues in the CDR3. Trimming removed 6 bases from V and 0 bases from J, with 11 bases in between. Germline V gene data show CDR1 as MNHEY and CDR2 as SVGAGI. CDR3 protein: CASRETGPNYGYTF. The CDR3 DNA sequence: TGTGCCAGCAGGGAGACAGGCCCTAACTATGGCTACACCTTC.

This clone has only a few counts. The chain employs TRBV19 and TRBJ2-6; tentatively, D is TRBD1 (5 bases). The germline gives CDR1 LNHDA, CDR2 SQIVND (reference sequence). Between the trimmed V and J ends, which lost 4 bases and 3 bases, there was a span of 7 bases. The length of the CDR3 is 14 residues. The CDR3 DNA follows: TGTGCCAGTAGTACCAGGGTTGGGGCCAACGTCCTGACTTTC. Encoded protein: CASSTRVGANVLTF.

V usage is TRBV19 and J usage is TRBJ2-7; possible D gene TRBD1, 6 bases. The CDR3 spans 13 residues. The germline V gene has CDR1 LNHDA and CDR2 SQIVND (reference sequence). V lost 2 bases and J 4 bases, leaving 9 bases between the germline ends. CDR3 amino acids: CASSITGQYEQYF. CDR3 DNA: TGTGCCAGTAGTATAACAGGGCAATACGAGCAGTACTTC.

This clone was seen a handful of times. This chain uses TRBV11-2 with TRBJ2-5, with 7 bases lining up with TRBD1. The trim removed 5 bases at V and 9 bases at J, leaving 0 bases unmatched. CDR1 SGHAT and CDR2 FQNNGV come from the germline V gene. CDR3 length: 10 amino acids. CDR3 sequence (DNA): TGTGCCAGCAGCCAGGGGGCCCAGTACTTC. This translates into CASSQGAQYF.

CDR3 nucleotide sequence: TGTGCCATCAGTGAAAGGTCGGAGGGTGGTTCACCCCTCCACTTT. Protein sequence: CAISERSEGGSPLHF. V is TRBV10-3 and J is TRBJ1-6; D is uncertain. The CDR3 runs to 15 residues. The ends were cut back, 3 bases at V and 9 bases at J, with 15 bases in the middle. Germline CDR1 ENHRY, CDR2 SYGVKD.